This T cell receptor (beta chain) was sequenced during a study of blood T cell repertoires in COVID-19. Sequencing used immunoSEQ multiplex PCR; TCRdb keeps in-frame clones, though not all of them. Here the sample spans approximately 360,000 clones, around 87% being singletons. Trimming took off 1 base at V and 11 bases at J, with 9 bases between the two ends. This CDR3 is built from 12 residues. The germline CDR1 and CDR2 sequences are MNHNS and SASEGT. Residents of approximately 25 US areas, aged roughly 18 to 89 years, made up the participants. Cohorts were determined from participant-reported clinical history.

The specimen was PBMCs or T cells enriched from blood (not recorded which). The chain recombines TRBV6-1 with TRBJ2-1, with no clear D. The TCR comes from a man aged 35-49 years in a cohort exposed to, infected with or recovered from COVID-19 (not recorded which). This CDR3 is CASSEGASKQFF. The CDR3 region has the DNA TGTGCCAGCAGTGAAGGGGCGTCGAAGCAGTTCTTC.